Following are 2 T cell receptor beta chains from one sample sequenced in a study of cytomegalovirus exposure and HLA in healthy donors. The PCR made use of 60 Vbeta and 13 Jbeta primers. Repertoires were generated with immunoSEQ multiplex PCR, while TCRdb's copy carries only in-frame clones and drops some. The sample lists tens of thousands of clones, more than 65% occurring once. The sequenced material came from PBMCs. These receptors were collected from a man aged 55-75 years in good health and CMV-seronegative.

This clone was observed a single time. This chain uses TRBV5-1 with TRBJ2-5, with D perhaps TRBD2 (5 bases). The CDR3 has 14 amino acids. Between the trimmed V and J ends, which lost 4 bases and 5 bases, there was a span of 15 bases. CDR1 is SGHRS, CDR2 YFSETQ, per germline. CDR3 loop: CASSLSRDGETQYF. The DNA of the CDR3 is TGCGCCAGCAGCCTGTCCCGGGATGGTGAGACCCAGTACTTC.

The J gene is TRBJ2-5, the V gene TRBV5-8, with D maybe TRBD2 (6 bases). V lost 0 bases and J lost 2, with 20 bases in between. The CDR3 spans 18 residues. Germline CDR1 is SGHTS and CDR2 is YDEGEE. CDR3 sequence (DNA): TGTGCCAGCAGCTTGGGTTCAGCGGCGGGGCGTAGGCAAGAGACCCAGTACTTC. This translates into CASSLGSAAGRRQETQYF.